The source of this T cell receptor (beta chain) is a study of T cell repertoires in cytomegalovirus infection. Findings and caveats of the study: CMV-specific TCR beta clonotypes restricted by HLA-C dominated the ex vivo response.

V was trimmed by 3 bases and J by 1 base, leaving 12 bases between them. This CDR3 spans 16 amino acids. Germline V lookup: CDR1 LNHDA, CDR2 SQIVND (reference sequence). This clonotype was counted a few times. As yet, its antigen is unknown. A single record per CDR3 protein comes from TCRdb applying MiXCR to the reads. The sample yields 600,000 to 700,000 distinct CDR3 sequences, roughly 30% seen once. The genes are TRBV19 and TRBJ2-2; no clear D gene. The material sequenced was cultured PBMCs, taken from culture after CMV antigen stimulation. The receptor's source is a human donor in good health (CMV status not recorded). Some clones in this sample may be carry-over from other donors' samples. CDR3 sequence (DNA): TGTGCCAGTAGTATTATGGAGAACCGGAACACCGGGGAGCTGTTTTTT. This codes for CASSIMENRNTGELFF. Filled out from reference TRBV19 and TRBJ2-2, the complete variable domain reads DGGITQSPKYLFRKEGQNVTLSCEQNLNHDAMYWYRQDPGQGLRLIYYSQIVNDFQKGDIAEGYSVSREKKESFPLTVTSAQKNPTAFYLCASSIMENRNTGELFFGEGSRLTVL.